This TCR beta chain stems from a study of blood T cell repertoires in COVID-19. Study as a whole: PBMCs, B-cell-depleted T cells, or T cells provided the cDNA or gDNA that made up the material.

Participant-given clinical history determined each cohort assignment. Germline values: CDR1 SGHVT, CDR2 SQSDAQ. The CDR3 contains 15 residues. The trim removed 5 bases at V and 4 bases at J, leaving 7 bases unmatched. Original handling: Reference gene primer amplification yielded estimated nucleated cell counts. Some clones are missing from TCRdb's copy, which holds only in-frame ones; the method was immunoSEQ multiplex PCR. The DNA was the basis for D and trimming; V, J and clone size are from that table. The sample has 110,000 to 150,000 clones; approximately 80% are singletons. The chain joins TRBV7-4 to TRBJ1-4; 7 bases line up with TRBD1. The specimen sequenced was PBMCs or T cells enriched from blood (not recorded which). This TCR came from a young woman who had been exposed to COVID-19. As DNA, the CDR3 is TGTGCCAGCAGCATCGTGGGACAGAGTAATGAAAAACTGTTTTTT. Its translation: CASSIVGQSNEKLFF.